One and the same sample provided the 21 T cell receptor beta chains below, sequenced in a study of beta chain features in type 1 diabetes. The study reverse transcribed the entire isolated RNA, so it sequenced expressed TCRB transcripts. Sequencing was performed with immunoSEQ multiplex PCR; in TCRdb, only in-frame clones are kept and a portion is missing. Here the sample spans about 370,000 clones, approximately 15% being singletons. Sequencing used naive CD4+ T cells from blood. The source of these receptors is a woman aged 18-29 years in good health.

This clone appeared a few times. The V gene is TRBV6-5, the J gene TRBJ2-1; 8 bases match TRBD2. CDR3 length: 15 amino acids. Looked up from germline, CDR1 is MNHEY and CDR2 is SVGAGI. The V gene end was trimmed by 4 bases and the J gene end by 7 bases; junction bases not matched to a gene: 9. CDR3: CASSSQREKRNEQFF. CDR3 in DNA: TGTGCCAGCAGTTCCCAGCGGGAGAAGCGTAATGAGCAGTTCTTC.

The CDR3 is CASRGANRGGGELFF. CDR3 DNA sequence: TGTGCCAGCAGGGGGGCTAACCGCGGTGGCGGGGAGCTGTTTTTT. V and J are TRBV5-4 and TRBJ2-2, with D possibly matching TRBD1 (6 bases). The ends were cut back, 5 bases at V and 7 bases at J, with 18 bases in the middle. Germline V CDR1 and CDR2: SGHNT, YYREEE (reference sequence). CDR3 length equals 15 residues.

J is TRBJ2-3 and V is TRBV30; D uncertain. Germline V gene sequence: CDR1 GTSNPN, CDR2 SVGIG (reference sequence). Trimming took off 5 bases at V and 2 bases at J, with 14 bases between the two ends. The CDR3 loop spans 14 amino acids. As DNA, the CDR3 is TGTGCCTGGGGGCCTGACCGCGACACAGATACGCAGTATTTT. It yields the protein CAWGPDRDTDTQYF.

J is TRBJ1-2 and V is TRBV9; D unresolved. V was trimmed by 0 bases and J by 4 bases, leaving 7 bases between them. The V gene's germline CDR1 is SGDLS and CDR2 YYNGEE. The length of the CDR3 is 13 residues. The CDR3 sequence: CASSVAFSYGYTF. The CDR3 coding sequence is TGTGCCAGCAGCGTAGCTTTCAGCTATGGCTACACCTTC.

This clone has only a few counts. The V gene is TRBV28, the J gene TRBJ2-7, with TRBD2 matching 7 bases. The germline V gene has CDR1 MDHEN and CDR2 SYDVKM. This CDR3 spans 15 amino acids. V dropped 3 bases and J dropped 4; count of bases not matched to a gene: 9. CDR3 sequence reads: CASSFQAGLGYEQYF. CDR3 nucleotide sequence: TGTGCCAGCAGTTTCCAAGCGGGATTGGGATACGAGCAGTACTTC.

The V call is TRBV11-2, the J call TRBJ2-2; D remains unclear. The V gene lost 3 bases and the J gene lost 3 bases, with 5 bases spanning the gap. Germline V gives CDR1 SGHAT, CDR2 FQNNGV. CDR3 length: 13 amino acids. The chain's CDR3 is CASSFTDTGELFF. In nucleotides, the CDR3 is TGTGCCAGCAGCTTTACAGACACCGGGGAGCTGTTTTTT.

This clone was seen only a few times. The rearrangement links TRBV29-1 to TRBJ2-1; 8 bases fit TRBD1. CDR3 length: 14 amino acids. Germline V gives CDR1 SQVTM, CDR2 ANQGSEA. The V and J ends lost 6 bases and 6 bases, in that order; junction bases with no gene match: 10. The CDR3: CSVEGQVAGNEQFF. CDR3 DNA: TGCAGCGTGGAGGGACAGGTAGCAGGCAATGAGCAGTTCTTC.

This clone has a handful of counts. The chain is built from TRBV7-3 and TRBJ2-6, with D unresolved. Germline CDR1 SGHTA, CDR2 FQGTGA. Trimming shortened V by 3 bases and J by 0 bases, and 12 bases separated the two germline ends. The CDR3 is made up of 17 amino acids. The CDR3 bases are TGTGCCAGCAGCTTTAGAGCGAGGAGCTCTGGGGCCAACGTCCTGACTTTC. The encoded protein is CASSFRARSSGANVLTF.

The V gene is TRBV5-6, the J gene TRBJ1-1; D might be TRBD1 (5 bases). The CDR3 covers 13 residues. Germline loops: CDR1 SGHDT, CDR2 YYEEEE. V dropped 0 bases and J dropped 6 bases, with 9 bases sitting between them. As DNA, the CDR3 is TGTGCCAGCAGCTTGGAGGGGTTCGCTGAAGCTTTCTTT. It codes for CASSLEGFAEAFF.

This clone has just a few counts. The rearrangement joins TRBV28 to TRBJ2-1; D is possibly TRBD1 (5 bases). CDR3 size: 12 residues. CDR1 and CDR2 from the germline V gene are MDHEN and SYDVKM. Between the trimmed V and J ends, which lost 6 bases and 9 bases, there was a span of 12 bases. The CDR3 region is CASSQGAGEQFF. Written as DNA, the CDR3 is TGTGCCAGCAGCCAAGGGGCCGGTGAGCAGTTCTTC.

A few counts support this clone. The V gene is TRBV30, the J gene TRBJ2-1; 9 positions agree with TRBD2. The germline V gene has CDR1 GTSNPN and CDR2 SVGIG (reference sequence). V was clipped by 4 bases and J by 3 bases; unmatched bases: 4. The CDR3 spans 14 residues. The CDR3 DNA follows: TGTGCCTGGAATCGCGGGGGGGACTACAATGAGCAGTTCTTC. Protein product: CAWNRGGDYNEQFF.

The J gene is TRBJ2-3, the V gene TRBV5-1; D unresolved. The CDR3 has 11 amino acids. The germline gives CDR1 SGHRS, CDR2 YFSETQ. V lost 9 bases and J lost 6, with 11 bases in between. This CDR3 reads CATRQDDTQYF. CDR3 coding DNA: TGCGCCACCCGCCAGGATGATACGCAGTATTTT.

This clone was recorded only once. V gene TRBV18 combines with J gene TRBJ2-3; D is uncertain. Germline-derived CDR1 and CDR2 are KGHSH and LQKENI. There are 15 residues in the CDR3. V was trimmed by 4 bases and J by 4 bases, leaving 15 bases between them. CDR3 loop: CASSLVHNLADTQYF. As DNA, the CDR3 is TGTGCCAGCTCACTCGTACATAACCTGGCAGATACGCAGTATTTT.

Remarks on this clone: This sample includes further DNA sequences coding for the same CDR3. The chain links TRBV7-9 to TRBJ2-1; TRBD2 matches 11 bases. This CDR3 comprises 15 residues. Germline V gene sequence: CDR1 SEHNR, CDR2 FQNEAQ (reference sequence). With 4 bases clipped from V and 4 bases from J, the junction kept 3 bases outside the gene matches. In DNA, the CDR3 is TGTGCCAGCAGCTCGGGGACTAGCGGATACAATGAGCAGTTCTTC. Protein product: CASSSGTSGYNEQFF.

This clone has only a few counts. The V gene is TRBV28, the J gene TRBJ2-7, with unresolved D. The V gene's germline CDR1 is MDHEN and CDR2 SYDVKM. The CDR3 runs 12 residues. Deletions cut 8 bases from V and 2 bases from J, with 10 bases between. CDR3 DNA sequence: TGTGCCAGCTGCTCTTGGCCCTACGAGCAGTACTTC. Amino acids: CASCSWPYEQYF.

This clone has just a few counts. The CDR3 loop is CASSGRVANTGELFF. CDR3 sequence (DNA): TGTGCCAGCAGTGGCCGCGTGGCGAACACCGGGGAGCTGTTTTTT. The chain employs TRBV6-1 and TRBJ2-2; D is unresolved. CDR1 and CDR2 from the germline V gene are MNHNS and SASEGT. This CDR3 spans 15 amino acids. Trimming took off 4 bases at V and 0 bases at J, with 9 bases between the two ends.

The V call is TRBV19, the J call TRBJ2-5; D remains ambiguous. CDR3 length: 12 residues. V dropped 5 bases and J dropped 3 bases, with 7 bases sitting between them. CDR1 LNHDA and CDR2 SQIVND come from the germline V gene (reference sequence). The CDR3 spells CASSEQKETQYF. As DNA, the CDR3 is TGTGCCAGTAGTGAACAGAAAGAGACCCAGTACTTC.

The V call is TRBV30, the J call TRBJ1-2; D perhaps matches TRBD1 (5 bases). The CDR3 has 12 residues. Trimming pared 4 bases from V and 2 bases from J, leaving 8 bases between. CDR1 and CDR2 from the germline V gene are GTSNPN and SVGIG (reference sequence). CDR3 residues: CAWNKGNYGYTF. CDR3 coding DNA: TGTGCCTGGAACAAGGGGAACTATGGCTACACCTTC.

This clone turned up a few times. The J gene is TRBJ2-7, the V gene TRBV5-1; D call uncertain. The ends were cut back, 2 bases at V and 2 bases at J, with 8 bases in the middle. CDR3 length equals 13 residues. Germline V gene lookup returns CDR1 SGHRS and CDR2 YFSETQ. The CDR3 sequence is CASSFIGAYEQYF. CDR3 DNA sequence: TGCGCCAGCAGCTTTATTGGAGCCTACGAGCAGTACTTC.

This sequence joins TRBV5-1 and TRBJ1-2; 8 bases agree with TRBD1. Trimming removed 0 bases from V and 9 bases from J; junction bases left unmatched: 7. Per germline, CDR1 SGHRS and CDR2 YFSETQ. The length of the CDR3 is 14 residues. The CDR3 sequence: CASSLVAGGTSYTF. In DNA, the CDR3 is TGCGCCAGCAGCTTGGTGGCAGGGGGCACGAGCTACACCTTC.

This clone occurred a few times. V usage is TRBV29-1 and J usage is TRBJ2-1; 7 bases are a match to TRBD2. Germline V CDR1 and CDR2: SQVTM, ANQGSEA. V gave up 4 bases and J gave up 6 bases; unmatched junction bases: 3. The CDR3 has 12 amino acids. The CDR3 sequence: CSVVAGVNEQFF. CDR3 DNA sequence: TGCAGCGTTGTGGCGGGAGTCAATGAGCAGTTCTTC.